A selection of T cell receptor beta chains follows, all from one sample in a study of PD-L1 blockade in urothelial cancer. The assay was immunoSEQ multiplex PCR, and TCRdb's table has in-frame clones only and misses some. The table shows under 80,000 clones, with 80% to 90% occurring only once. The source material was PBMCs, sampled around atezolizumab (anti-PD-L1) treatment. These TCRs come from a man aged 65 to 85 with urothelial cancer. Each CDR3 is given with its conserved first and last residue. The D gene is left open where the match is weak. Size is omitted from some rows. Given values are once, few, many or a class for expanded clones.

j_call clone_size v_call d_call cdr3_nt cdr3_aa
TRBJ1-2 few TRBV4-3 NA TGCGCCAGCAGCCAAGATCTGCAGGGGATGAGGGGCTACACCTTC CASSQDLQGMRGYTF
TRBJ2-3 NA TRBV11-2 TRBD2 TGTGCCAGCAGCTGGACTAGGAGGGCAGATACGCAGTATTTT CASSWTRRADTQYF
TRBJ1-2 NA TRBV5-6 TRBD1 TGTGCCAGCAGCTACCGGGACAGCACTAACTATGGCTACACCTTC CASSYRDSTNYGYTF
TRBJ2-7 NA TRBV5-1 NA TGCGCCAGCAGCTTGTGGCCTAGAACCTACGAGCAGTACTTC CASSLWPRTYEQYF
TRBJ2-5 NA TRBV7-6 NA TGTGCCAGCAGTCCTAGGAGGGGGCGGGAGACCCAGTACTTC CASSPRRGRETQYF
TRBJ2-1 NA TRBV27 TRBD2 TGTGCCAGCAGTCCGGGAGCGGGACCTACCTACAATGAGCAGTTCTTC CASSPGAGPTYNEQFF
TRBJ1-5 NA TRBV18 TRBD1 TGTGCCAGCTCACCACCGACAGGGGAAAATCAGCCCCAGCATTTT CASSPPTGENQPQHF
TRBJ2-3 NA TRBV5-1 TRBD1 TGCGCCAGCAGCTTACAGGGGGACCACACAGATACGCAGTATTTT CASSLQGDHTDTQYF
TRBJ1-1 NA TRBV5-5 NA TGTGCCAGCAGCTTGTTCCGGAGGGTGAACACTGAAGCTTTCTTT CASSLFRRVNTEAFF
TRBJ2-2 NA TRBV9 NA TGTGCCAGCAGCCCGAACACGGACAGGAACACCGGGGAGCTGTTTTTT CASSPNTDRNTGELFF
TRBJ2-1 NA TRBV5-1 NA TGCGCCAGCAGCGGGCCGGGGAGCTCCTACAATGAGCAGTTCTTC CASSGPGSSYNEQFF
TRBJ2-3 NA TRBV2 TRBD2 TGTGCCAGCAACGCGGGACTAGCGGGAGTGGATACGCAGTATTTT CASNAGLAGVDTQYF
TRBJ2-1 few TRBV5-6 TRBD2 TGTGCCAGCAGCCAGGCGACTAGCGGGAATCCCTACAATGAGCAGTTCTTC CASSQATSGNPYNEQFF
TRBJ2-2 once TRBV4-1 TRBD2 TGCGCCAGCAGCCAAGATACAGGTGGGGCTAGCGGGGGGGCGAAAGACACCGGGGAGCTGTTTTTT CASSQDTGGASGGAKDTGELFF
TRBJ2-4 NA TRBV5-4 NA TGTGCCAGCAGCTCACAGGATTTAGCCAAAAACATTCAGTACTTC CASSSQDLAKNIQYF
TRBJ1-4 few TRBV7-2 NA TGTGCCAGCAGCCCGCAGGGGAATGAAAAACTGTTTTTT CASSPQGNEKLFF
TRBJ2-6 NA TRBV10-3 TRBD1 TGTGCCATCAGAGACAGGGGGCTGAGCTCTGGGGCCAACGTCCTGACTTTC CAIRDRGLSSGANVLTF
TRBJ1-4 NA TRBV9 NA TGTGCCAGCAGCGAGGACAGAAACCCAGGAAAACTGTTTTTT CASSEDRNPGKLFF